The next 9 T cell receptor beta chains were all read from a single sample in a study of T-cell reconstitution after alpha-beta-depleted transplantation in children. The authors prepared the TCRbeta library with unique molecular identifiers. TCRdb used MiXCR to reprocess the PCR reads, holding one entry per CDR3 protein. Of hundreds of thousands of distinct CDR3 sequences listed, roughly 13% are singletons. The starting material was PBMCs, mostly from graft donor cells, obtained 360 days after TCRalphabeta/CD19-depleted stem cell transplant. The receptor set was obtained from a male patient under 18 who had a stem cell transplant for acute myeloid leukemia, so the T cells may come from the graft donor.

This clonotype was recorded a few times. The rearrangement uses TRBV20-1 and TRBJ2-5; TRBD2 matches at 8 bases. The trim removed 3 bases at V and 2 bases at J, leaving 5 bases unmatched. The CDR3 consists of 14 residues. Germline assignment: CDR1 DFQATT and CDR2 SNEGSKA (reference sequence). CDR3 amino acids: CSASAGGLQETQYF. As DNA, the CDR3 is TGCAGTGCTAGCGCGGGAGGACTTCAAGAGACCCAGTACTTC.

The chain carries TRBV29-1 and TRBJ2-5; possibly TRBD1 for D (8 bases). The germline V gene has CDR1 SQVTM and CDR2 ANQGSEA. The CDR3 totals 12 residues. V was shortened by 6 bases and J by 9 bases, with 17 bases between the two germline ends. The CDR3 DNA follows: TGCAGCGTACTACAGGGGGGGAGGGCCCAGTACTTC. Its protein is CSVLQGGRAQYF.

This chain links TRBV28 with TRBJ2-3; D could derive from TRBD1 or TRBD2 (7 bases each). The CDR3 runs 17 residues. Germline CDR1 and CDR2: MDHEN and SYDVKM. V lost 1 base and J 2 bases, leaving 16 bases between the germline ends. CDR3 in amino acids: CASSLSLGGGFTDTQYF. CDR3 DNA sequence: TGTGCCAGCAGTTTATCCCTGGGAGGGGGCTTCACAGATACGCAGTATTTT.

This clonotype was detected a few times. This sequence joins TRBV7-9 and TRBJ2-4; TRBD1 or TRBD2 may be the D gene (5 bases each). This CDR3 region has 15 residues. Germline-derived CDR1 and CDR2 are SEHNR and FQNEAQ (reference sequence). V lost 9 bases, J lost 0 bases, and 15 bases lay in between. The CDR3 reads CASTRDLLAKNIQYF. CDR3 DNA: TGTGCCAGTACCAGGGACCTACTAGCCAAAAACATTCAGTACTTC.

There are a few counts of this clonotype. This chain links TRBV27 with TRBJ2-1; 9 bases fit TRBD2. CDR3 size: 16 residues. Losses at the gene ends were 5 bases for V and 4 bases for J; bases not matched to a gene: 9. Germline CDR1 reads MNHEY; CDR2 reads SMNVEV (reference sequence). CDR3 in amino acids: CASSPLAGPLYNEQFF. The CDR3 coding sequence is TGTGCCAGCAGTCCGCTAGCGGGACCCTTGTACAATGAGCAGTTCTTC.

This clonotype was seen a handful of times. V and J are TRBV20-1 and TRBJ2-7, with 8 bases aligning to TRBD1. Germline assignment: CDR1 DFQATT and CDR2 SNEGSKA (reference sequence). The CDR3 has 12 amino acids. The V and J ends lost 3 bases and 3 bases, in that order; junction bases with no gene match: 1. DNA for the CDR3: TGCAGTGCTAGTACAGGGGGCTACGAGCAGTACTTC. Amino acids: CSASTGGYEQYF.

This clonotype was counted a few times. The rearrangement joins TRBV20-1 to TRBJ2-1; D possibly corresponds to TRBD2 (6 bases). CDR3 size: 16 residues. V lost 3 bases and J lost 7, with 22 bases in between. Germline-derived CDR1 and CDR2 are DFQATT and SNEGSKA (reference sequence). CDR3 nucleotides: TGCAGTGCTAGTGTCCAGCCGGGACTGAAGGAGAATGAGCAGTTCTTC. This codes for CSASVQPGLKENEQFF.

The chain is built from TRBV12-3 or TRBV12-4 and TRBJ2-5; D remains unclear. Trimming removed 6 bases from V and 2 bases from J, with 19 bases in between. The CDR3 runs to 16 residues. The CDR3 DNA reads TGTGCCAGCAGCGCGAGCCCGCCTAGGTGGCAAGAGACCCAGTACTTC. Translation gives CASSASPPRWQETQYF.

This clonotype was detected a few times. The chain is built from TRBV24-1 and TRBJ2-1; 7 bases are a match to TRBD1. Looked up from germline, CDR1 is KGHDR and CDR2 is SFDVKD. Trimming cost V 7 bases and J 7 bases; bases outside gene matches: 6. The CDR3 runs to 13 residues. CDR3 loop: CATSPRGSNEQFF. DNA of the CDR3: TGTGCCACCAGCCCCAGGGGGAGTAATGAGCAGTTCTTC.